This T cell receptor (beta chain) was obtained from a study of blood T cells in healthy people across ages. Study overall: About one barcoded beta molecule per two T cells was the capture yield of template switching.

PCR was performed a second time for about 7 to 12 cycles using a sample-barcoded 5' primer and a J-beta primer mix. TCRdb recomputed calls from the 5' RACE reads with MiXCR, one row per CDR3 protein. The sample carries 790,000 or so distinct CDR3 sequences, about 47% recorded once. The germline V gene encodes CDR1 DFQATT and CDR2 SNEGSKA (reference sequence). This CDR3 comprises 11 residues. The donors, all healthy, were Caucasians living in Russia, aged roughly 6 to 100. The sample taken for sequencing was blood. This chain links TRBV20-1 with TRBJ2-5; TRBD1 is a possible D gene (5 bases). The DNA end is more similar to TRBJ2-7, so the J call may be wrong. This receptor was taken from a man at least 80 years old in good health. The DNA for the CDR3 is TGCAGTGTCCCTAGGGGCTACGAGCAGTACTTC. Its translation: CSVPRGYEQYF.